This record concerns one T cell receptor (beta chain) sequence. The antigen is undetermined. This CDR3 is built from 19 residues. Germline values: CDR1 MNHEY, CDR2 SMNVEV (reference sequence). Trimming removed 2 bases from V and 6 bases from J, with 26 bases in between. The authors prepared the TCRbeta library with unique molecular identifiers. TCRdb re-derived calls from the PCR reads in MiXCR, one entry per CDR3 protein. Altogether 700,000 to 950,000 distinct CDR3 sequences are present, approximately 15% being singletons, with the ten largest covering around 4.5%. The sample belongs to a study of T-cell reconstitution after alpha-beta-depleted transplantation in children. General observations from the study: As was reported, about two months after transplant, alpha-beta T cells came from several hundred expanded graft clones. T-cell numbers and diversity one year post-transplant derived largely from freshly generated T cells. Some patients showed high day-60 TCRbeta diversity, which derived from surviving recipient T cells and thymic progenitors.

The chain uses TRBV27 and TRBJ2-4; D remains unclear. This sequence was found in a male patient younger than 18 who had a stem cell transplant for acute lymphoblastic leukemia, so the T cells may come from the graft donor. The starting material was PBMCs, mostly from graft donor cells, obtained 360 days after TCRalphabeta/CD19-depleted stem cell transplant. The CDR3 bases are TGTGCCAGCAGTTTAAGCGCCCTCTACCACAGCAACCAAGGAAACATTCAGTACTTC. Translated: CASSLSALYHSNQGNIQYF.